The text below deals with one T cell receptor beta chain. Its specificity is not known. The data derive from a study of blood T cells in healthy people across ages. Study results and limitations: Strong correlation was found linking TCR beta diversity to naive T cell percentage. Observed TCR beta diversity per million T cells went down as age went up. This fall followed a roughly linear course with age.

The use of a sample-barcoded 5' primer and a J-beta primer mix characterized a second PCR of about 7 to 12 cycles. TCRdb recomputed calls from the 5' RACE reads with MiXCR, one row per CDR3 protein. The sample contains about 970,000 distinct CDR3 sequences, just over 50% of which appear only once. Each donor had about 10 milliliters of peripheral blood drawn. The sample consisted of blood. The sequence was obtained from a woman aged 55-69 years in good health.

This CDR3 reads CASSLGTAGANVLTF. The CDR3 region has the DNA TGCGCCAGCAGCTTGGGGACAGCTGGGGCCAACGTCCTGACTTTC. The chain combines TRBV5-1 with TRBJ2-6; perhaps TRBD1 as D (6 bases). The CDR3 contains 15 residues. V was clipped by 0 bases and J by 2 bases, with 6 bases between them. CDR1 and CDR2 (germline): SGHRS, YFSETQ.